Below, one TCR beta chain is given with its context. The sample originates from a study of blood T cell repertoires in COVID-19. The wider study: Acute and convalescent COVID-19 specimens originated in the United States, Italy and Spain. The analysed material was cDNA or gDNA that came from T cells, B-cell-depleted T cells, or PBMCs.

Original processing notes: Amplification with reference gene primers provided the estimates of nucleated cell counts. Clones were read by immunoSEQ multiplex PCR, and TCRdb kept only the in-frame ones, dropping some. The V and J calls and clone size were taken over from that table, and D and trimming were inferred from the DNA. The data hold approximately 50,000 clones, with about 77% observed a single time. J gave up 0 bases and V 1 base, and 4 bases lay outside the gene matches. CDR3 length equals 18 residues. Looked up from germline, CDR1 is MNHEY and CDR2 is SMNVEV (reference sequence). V gene TRBV27 combines with J gene TRBJ2-6; TRBD1 aligns across 9 bases. The clonotype was recovered from a man aged 70-80 years with active or convalescent COVID-19. Sequencing was carried out using peripheral blood. The DNA of the CDR3 is TGTGCCAGCAGTTTATACGGGACAGGGTCCTCTGGGGCCAACGTCCTGACTTTC. Translating gives CASSLYGTGSSGANVLTF.